Below, 14 T cell receptor beta chains from the same sample are listed, as sequenced in a study of blood T cell repertoires in COVID-19. Here immunoSEQ multiplex PCR was the method, and the copy in TCRdb shows in-frame clones only, minus some. The sample carries fewer than 250,000 clones, around 80% recorded once. Sequencing was carried out using peripheral blood. Every receptor here comes from a man in his forties or fifties with active or convalescent COVID-19.

This clone has only a few counts. This chain joins TRBV18 and TRBJ2-7, with 13 bases matching TRBD2. After removal of 2 bases from V and 7 bases from J, the junction contained 8 bases not matched to a gene. The V gene's germline CDR1 is KGHSH and CDR2 LQKENI. This CDR3 has 16 residues. CDR3 sequence: CASSPTNGLAGEEQYF. CDR3 in DNA: TGTGCCAGCTCACCAACAAACGGACTAGCGGGGGAGGAGCAGTACTTC.

This chain joins TRBV24-1 and TRBJ2-5; D ambiguous. The CDR3 extends over 11 amino acids. Germline V gene sequence: CDR1 KGHDR, CDR2 SFDVKD. V lost 4 bases to trimming and J lost 5 bases, with 4 bases between them. The CDR3 DNA reads as TGTGCCACCAGTGACCTCGAGACCCAGTACTTC. Translated: CATSDLETQYF.

This clone was observed a handful of times. The CDR3 DNA is TGTGCCAGCAGCGGGGGGACTAGCGAGATCGGGGAGCTGTTTTTT. Its protein is CASSGGTSEIGELFF. The chain combines TRBV5-8 with TRBJ2-2; TRBD2 matches 10 bases. CDR3 length: 15 residues. Germline values: CDR1 SGHTS, CDR2 YDEGEE. V trimming: 4 bases; J trimming: 7 bases; junction bases outside the gene matches: 7.

This clone has just one count. The chain has TRBV20-1 and TRBJ1-1, with 10 positions matching TRBD1. With 6 bases clipped from V and 11 bases from J, the junction kept 3 bases outside the gene matches. This CDR3 contains 10 residues. Germline V CDR1 and CDR2: DFQATT, SNEGSKA (reference sequence). The CDR3 protein is CSAPGQGAFF. CDR3 DNA sequence: TGCAGTGCCCCGGGACAGGGGGCTTTCTTT.

V gene TRBV10-3 combines with J gene TRBJ1-2; TRBD1 is a possible D gene (5 bases). This CDR3 has 14 residues. Trimming left V 6 bases short and J 4 bases short, with 15 bases between. Germline CDR1 reads ENHRY; CDR2 reads SYGVKD. CDR3 coding DNA: TGTGCCATCAGCCGAGGACAAGACCTCTATGGCTACACCTTC. Protein: CAISRGQDLYGYTF.

The chain recombines TRBV5-1 with TRBJ1-1, with 8 positions matching TRBD1. The V and J ends lost 3 bases and 4 bases, in that order; junction bases with no gene match: 5. The CDR3 is 14 amino acids. From germline, CDR1 is SGHRS and CDR2 YFSETQ. The CDR3 spells CASSSLTGGTEAFF. In DNA form, the CDR3 reads TGCGCCAGCAGCTCGCTTACAGGGGGCACTGAAGCTTTCTTT.

This rearrangement joins TRBV6-5 to TRBJ1-4, with D possibly matching TRBD1 (6 bases). The CDR3 runs 14 residues. Looked up from germline, CDR1 is MNHEY and CDR2 is SVGAGI. Trimming stripped 1 base from V and 8 bases from J, with 11 bases between. CDR3 nucleotide sequence: TGTGCCAGCAGTTACTTGAAGGGGGGGGAAAAACTGTTTTTT. It specifies CASSYLKGGEKLFF.

The V gene is TRBV19, the J gene TRBJ2-7, with 14 bases that match TRBD2. Germline V lookup: CDR1 LNHDA, CDR2 SQIVND (reference sequence). V shed 5 bases, J shed 5 bases, and the junction held 8 bases outside the gene matches. The length of the CDR3 is 16 residues. The CDR3 loop is CASSPNPGLAGDEQYF. The CDR3 bases are TGTGCCAGTAGTCCGAACCCGGGACTAGCGGGAGACGAGCAGTACTTC. The full variable domain, in which reference TRBV19 and TRBJ2-7 provide the parts outside the CDR3, is DGGITQSPKYLFRKEGQNVTLSCEQNLNHDAMYWYRQDPGQGLRLIYYSQIVNDFQKGDIAEGYSVSREKKESFPLTVTSAQKNPTAFYLCASSPNPGLAGDEQYFGPGTRLTVT.

The sample holds one count of this clone. The J gene is TRBJ2-3, the V gene TRBV10-3; 7 bases fit TRBD2. Germline V gives CDR1 ENHRY, CDR2 SYGVKD. This CDR3 has 17 residues. The V segment lost 6 bases and the J segment 2 bases; nucleotides outside the gene matches: 14. The CDR3 sequence: CAISPGRGKRNTDTQYF. CDR3 coding DNA: TGTGCCATCAGCCCAGGGCGGGGGAAGCGGAACACAGATACGCAGTATTTT.

The chain recombines TRBV27 with TRBJ1-1; D unclear. The CDR3 loop spans 15 amino acids. V was shortened by 4 bases and J by 1 base, with 13 bases between the two germline ends. Germline loops: CDR1 MNHEY, CDR2 SMNVEV (reference sequence). The CDR3 DNA is TGTGCCAGCAGTTCTTTTGGGTCTAGGAACACTGAAGCTTTCTTT. Amino acids: CASSSFGSRNTEAFF.

This clone was observed a few times. Other DNA sequences in the sample encode the same CDR3. J is TRBJ1-2 and V is TRBV2; D might be TRBD1 (6 bases). V was trimmed by 2 bases and J by 1 base, leaving 11 bases between them. Germline assignment: CDR1 SNHLY and CDR2 FYNNEI. This CDR3 is built from 15 residues. CDR3 loop: CASSELGRGNYGYTF. DNA of the CDR3: TGTGCCAGCAGTGAACTTGGCAGGGGTAACTATGGCTACACCTTC.

The gene calls are TRBV6-1 and TRBJ2-7, with a tentative D call TRBD1 (5 bases). V shed 1 base and J shed 5 bases, with 12 bases lying between them. Germline-derived CDR1 and CDR2 are MNHNS and SASEGT. The CDR3 runs 14 residues. CDR3 protein: CASSEGWGGHEQYF. CDR3 in DNA: TGTGCCAGCAGTGAAGGGTGGGGCGGCCACGAGCAGTACTTC.

This chain uses TRBV5-4 with TRBJ2-1; perhaps TRBD2 as D (7 bases). There are 16 residues in the CDR3. The germline CDR1 and CDR2 sequences are SGHNT and YYREEE (reference sequence). The V end lost 4 bases, the J end lost 2 bases, and 16 bases lay between the germline ends. The CDR3 nucleotides read TGTGCCAGCAGCCCTCTGGGAGGGGGAACCTACAATGAGCAGTTCTTC. This translates into CASSPLGGGTYNEQFF.

J is TRBJ2-7 and V is TRBV10-2, with 9 bases fitting TRBD1. Germline CDR1 WSHSY, CDR2 SAAADI. V trimming: 6 bases; J trimming: 4 bases; junction bases outside the gene matches: 4. The CDR3 is 13 residues long. This chain's CDR3 is CASRPGQGYEQYF. CDR3 bases: TGCGCCAGCAGACCGGGACAGGGTTACGAGCAGTACTTC.